The 28 T cell receptor beta chains below come from one sample, sequenced in a study of shared clonotypes between healthy human individuals. Sequencing used immunoSEQ multiplex PCR; TCRdb keeps in-frame clones, though not all of them. This repertoire shows about 2.3 million clones, just under 95% found once; its top ten account for approximately 0.4%. The sequencing input was naive CD4+ T cells from PBMCs. Documented subset: CD45RA+ positively selected. Source of these receptors: a man younger than 35 in good health. Some clones in this sample may be carry-over from other donors' samples.

This rearrangement joins TRBV5-5 to TRBJ2-2; maybe TRBD1 (6 bases). This CDR3 comprises 13 residues. The V and J ends lost 3 bases and 5 bases respectively, with 8 bases between them. Per germline, CDR1 SGHKS and CDR2 YYEKEE (reference sequence). The CDR3 sequence: CASSYQGTGELFF. CDR3 bases: TGTGCCAGCAGCTATCAGGGGACCGGGGAGCTGTTTTTT.

This chain links TRBV6-5 with TRBJ1-2; no clear D. Trimming took 6 bases from V and 1 from J, leaving 12 bases between them. CDR1 is MNHEY and CDR2 is SVGAGI in the germline V gene. This CDR3 region has 14 residues. In nucleotides, the CDR3 is TGTGCCAGCAGGATCGGATCAAATAACTATGGCTACACCTTC. As protein: CASRIGSNNYGYTF.

The J gene is TRBJ2-5, the V gene TRBV7-2; perhaps D is TRBD1 or TRBD2 (5 bases each). Germline V gene sequence: CDR1 SGHTA, CDR2 FQGNSA. There are 13 residues in the CDR3. Between the trimmed V and J ends, which lost 4 bases and 5 bases, there was a span of 11 bases. CDR3 region: CASSSGGEETQYF. Here the CDR3 DNA reads TGTGCCAGCAGCTCTGGGGGTGAGGAGACCCAGTACTTC.

The rearrangement links TRBV4-2 to TRBJ2-1; TRBD1 might be the D (7 bases). The CDR3 runs to 16 residues. The V gene lost 4 bases and the J gene lost 3 bases, with 16 bases spanning the gap. Germline V lookup: CDR1 LGHNA, CDR2 YNFKEQ. The CDR3 loop is CASSPRGQGDYNEQFF. CDR3 in DNA: TGTGCCAGCAGCCCCCGGGGGCAGGGGGACTACAATGAGCAGTTCTTC.

V and J are TRBV7-2 and TRBJ2-1, with TRBD2 as a possible D gene (6 bases). Trimming pared 5 bases from V and 1 base from J, leaving 9 bases between. Germline V gene lookup returns CDR1 SGHTA and CDR2 FQGNSA. The CDR3 extends over 14 amino acids. The CDR3 loop reads CASSTGRSYNEQFF. For the CDR3, the DNA is TGTGCCAGCAGCACGGGGAGGTCCTACAATGAGCAGTTCTTC.

The CDR3: CASSLGQPKETQYF. The CDR3 nucleotides are TGTGCCAGCAGCTTAGGACAGCCTAAAGAGACCCAGTACTTC. J is TRBJ2-5 and V is TRBV13; D not certain. Germline V lookup: CDR1 PRHDT, CDR2 FYEKMQ (reference sequence). The CDR3 sequence is 14 residues long. V was trimmed by 0 bases and J by 3 bases, leaving 8 bases between them.

The chain employs TRBV9 and TRBJ2-7, with 8 bases identical to TRBD1. Per germline, CDR1 SGDLS and CDR2 YYNGEE. The V segment lost 4 bases and the J segment 6 bases; nucleotides outside the gene matches: 0. The CDR3 loop spans 11 amino acids. The CDR3 DNA is TGTGCCAGCAGCACAGGGGGCGAGCAGTACTTC. Residues: CASSTGGEQYF.

This clone turned up a few times. The chain recombines TRBV18 with TRBJ1-2, with D possibly being TRBD1 (5 bases). Germline values: CDR1 KGHSH, CDR2 LQKENI. CDR3 length: 14 amino acids. Trimming pared 3 bases from V and 3 bases from J, leaving 11 bases between. CDR3 DNA sequence: TGTGCCAGCTCACCGGCGGGGGTAGACTATGGCTACACCTTC. Encoded protein: CASSPAGVDYGYTF.

This clone was recorded once. This chain connects TRBV29-1 to TRBJ2-1; TRBD2 matches at 9 bases. The V gene end was trimmed by 8 bases and the J gene end by 4 bases; junction bases not matched to a gene: 9. CDR1 and CDR2 (germline): SQVTM, ANQGSEA. CDR3 size: 14 residues. As DNA, the CDR3 is TGCAGCCTACTGAAAGCGGGAGGTTACAATGAGCAGTTCTTC. It translates to CSLLKAGGYNEQFF.

The rearrangement uses TRBV28 and TRBJ2-7; D is ambiguous. Looked up from germline, CDR1 is MDHEN and CDR2 is SYDVKM. The CDR3 has 12 amino acids. Trimming took off 2 bases at V and 4 bases at J, with 6 bases between the two ends. CDR3 coding DNA: TGTGCCAGCAGTTTAGGGTGGTACGAGCAGTACTTC. It codes for CASSLGWYEQYF.

J is TRBJ2-2 and V is TRBV10-2; 9 bases fit TRBD1. This CDR3 has 14 residues. The germline V gene encodes CDR1 WSHSY and CDR2 SAAADI. The V gene end was trimmed by 6 bases and the J gene end by 3 bases; junction bases not matched to a gene: 2. CDR3 nucleotide sequence: TGCGCCAGCAGGGACAGGGGATACACCGGGGAGCTGTTTTTT. Amino acid sequence: CASRDRGYTGELFF.

The gene calls are TRBV5-1 and TRBJ2-7; TRBD2 agrees at 8 bases. After removal of 6 bases from V and 2 bases from J, the junction contained 10 bases not matched to a gene. CDR1 is SGHRS and CDR2 is YFSETQ in the germline V gene. The CDR3 is 15 amino acids. The CDR3, as DNA: TGCGCCAGCAAAACCGGGGGGGCTGGGCCCTACGAGCAGTACTTC. Amino acids: CASKTGGAGPYEQYF.

The chain combines TRBV2 with TRBJ1-2, with 11 bases lining up with TRBD1. Germline V lookup: CDR1 SNHLY, CDR2 FYNNEI. After removal of 8 bases from V and 4 bases from J, the junction contained 3 bases not matched to a gene. This CDR3 contains 13 residues. In nucleotides, the CDR3 is TGTGCCAGCTGGACAGGGGGCTTCTATGGCTACACCTTC. Translated: CASWTGGFYGYTF.

The J gene is TRBJ2-5, the V gene TRBV7-6, with 8 bases that match TRBD2. The CDR3 is made up of 15 amino acids. Per germline, CDR1 SGHVS and CDR2 FNYEAQ. Trimming at V came to 0 bases and at J to 5 bases, leaving 5 bases not matched to a gene. As DNA, the CDR3 is TGTGCCAGCAGCTTAGCGCCGGGAGGGAGTGAGACCCAGTACTTC. This sequence encodes CASSLAPGGSETQYF.

This chain uses TRBV28 with TRBJ1-4; 7 nucleotides line up with TRBD1. CDR3 length equals 14 residues. V dropped 6 bases and J dropped 7; count of bases not matched to a gene: 8. Germline V gives CDR1 MDHEN, CDR2 SYDVKM. The CDR3 spells CASSLQGLGEKLFF. The DNA of the CDR3 is TGTGCCAGCAGCCTACAGGGGTTGGGTGAAAAACTGTTTTTT.

The gene calls are TRBV29-1 and TRBJ2-1; D remains unclear. This CDR3 has 13 amino acids. Germline CDR1 is SQVTM and CDR2 is ANQGSEA. Trimming took 6 bases from V and 0 from J, leaving 9 bases between them. CDR3 sequence (DNA): TGCAGCGTAGAGTTGTACTCCTACAATGAGCAGTTCTTC. Amino acid sequence: CSVELYSYNEQFF.

A word on this clone: Other nucleotide sequences from this sample produce the same CDR3. The V call is TRBV4-1, the J call TRBJ2-3; D is ambiguous. This CDR3 comprises 15 residues. Germline V gene lookup returns CDR1 MGHRA and CDR2 YSYEKL. Between the trimmed V and J ends, which lost 4 bases and 0 bases, there was a span of 11 bases. CDR3 in DNA: TGCGCCAGCAGCCGCTCTGGGCGCAGCACAGATACGCAGTATTTT. Translation gives CASSRSGRSTDTQYF.

V gene TRBV11-2 combines with J gene TRBJ1-1; tentatively, D is TRBD1 (6 bases). This CDR3 has 17 residues. Between the trimmed V and J ends, which lost 5 bases and 6 bases, there was a span of 25 bases. In germline, CDR1 is SGHAT, CDR2 FQNNGV. In nucleotides, the CDR3 is TGTGCCAGCAGCACCCGGACAGTCCTGAACCGGCCGCCTGAAGCTTTCTTT. Its translation is CASSTRTVLNRPPEAFF. Together with reference TRBV11-2 and TRBJ1-1, the CDR3 gives the full variable domain: EAGVAQSPRYKIIEKRQSVAFWCNPISGHATLYWYQQILGQGPKLLIQFQNNGVVDDSQLPKDRFSAERLKGVDSTLKIQPAKLEDSAVYLCASSTRTVLNRPPEAFFGQGTRLTVV.

The chain employs TRBV28 and TRBJ1-1; weak D call: TRBD1 (5 bases). The CDR3 consists of 12 residues. From germline, CDR1 is MDHEN and CDR2 SYDVKM. Trimming stripped 8 bases from V and 3 bases from J, with 10 bases between. CDR3 amino acids: CASGLRDTEAFF. CDR3 sequence (DNA): TGTGCCAGCGGCCTCAGGGACACTGAAGCTTTCTTT.

The V and J genes are TRBV7-2 and TRBJ2-7, with no clear D. The CDR3 is 15 residues long. V lost 1 base to trimming and J lost 3 bases, with 13 bases between them. The germline gives CDR1 SGHTA, CDR2 FQGNSA. The CDR3 is CASSLVPGVGYEQYF. CDR3 coding DNA: TGTGCCAGCAGCTTAGTACCTGGGGTAGGCTACGAGCAGTACTTC. The full variable domain, rest sourced from reference TRBV7-2 and TRBJ2-7, is GAGVSQSPSNKVTEKGKDVELRCDPISGHTALYWYRQSLGQGLEFLIYFQGNSAPDKSGLPSDRFSAERTGGSVSTLTIQRTQQEDSAVYLCASSLVPGVGYEQYFGPGTRLTVT.

The chain recombines TRBV7-3 with TRBJ1-1; D is ambiguous. The CDR3 is made up of 13 amino acids. V shed 1 base and J shed 7 bases, with 10 bases lying between them. Germline CDR1 is SGHTA and CDR2 is FQGTGA. The DNA for the CDR3 is TGTGCCAGCAGCTTAAAATTTGGCAGTGAAGCTTTCTTT. Translated: CASSLKFGSEAFF.

The V and J genes are TRBV4-3 and TRBJ1-2; no clear D. The CDR3 sequence is 18 residues long. Trimming pared 0 bases from V and 4 bases from J, leaving 21 bases between. The V gene's germline CDR1 is LGHNA and CDR2 YSLEER. CDR3 in DNA: TGCGCCAGCAGCCAAGAAAAGGCCCCGATATATAGCTTCTATGGCTACACCTTC. Its protein product is CASSQEKAPIYSFYGYTF.

This chain links TRBV5-1 with TRBJ2-3; D is unclear. CDR3 length equals 14 residues. Looked up from germline, CDR1 is SGHRS and CDR2 is YFSETQ. The V and J ends lost 5 bases and 2 bases respectively, with 12 bases between them. The CDR3 region is CASRTATNTDTQYF. The DNA for the CDR3 is TGCGCCAGCAGAACAGCTACAAACACAGATACGCAGTATTTT.

In DNA form, the CDR3 reads TGTGCCAGCAGGAACCAGATAGGCACCATATATTTT. Its protein product is CASRNQIGTIYF. This chain links TRBV6-5 with TRBJ1-3; D not resolved. CDR1 and CDR2 (germline): MNHEY, SVGAGI. This CDR3 comprises 12 residues. The V and J ends lost 6 bases and 9 bases respectively, with 12 bases between them.

The chain couples TRBV5-4 to TRBJ1-1; 12 nucleotides align to TRBD1. Germline loops: CDR1 SGHNT, CDR2 YYREEE (reference sequence). This CDR3 spans 15 amino acids. The trim removed 3 bases at V and 10 bases at J, leaving 10 bases unmatched. CDR3 DNA: TGTGCCAGCAGCTACGATCCGGGACAGGGGGCTTTAGCTTTCTTT. Translation gives CASSYDPGQGALAFF.

V and J are TRBV2 and TRBJ1-6, with 10 bases identical to TRBD1. The length of the CDR3 is 14 residues. Germline lookup yields CDR1 SNHLY and CDR2 FYNNEI. Unmatched junction bases numbered 6, after V lost 6 bases and J lost 10 bases. This CDR3 reads CASRRQGAGSPLHF. The DNA of the CDR3 is TGTGCCAGCAGACGACAGGGGGCGGGGTCACCCCTCCACTTT. The full variable domain, rest sourced from reference TRBV2 and TRBJ1-6, is EPEVTQTPSHQVTQMGQEVILRCVPISNHLYFYWYRQILGQKVEFLVSFYNNEISEKSEIFDDQFSVERPDGSNFTLKIRSTKLEDSAMYFCASRRQGAGSPLHFGNGTRLTVT.

The V and J genes are TRBV7-6 and TRBJ2-3; 9 nucleotides agree with TRBD2. The ends lost 10 bases at V and 6 bases at J; junction bases unmatched: 14. Germline V gene data show CDR1 as SGHVS and CDR2 as FNYEAQ. The CDR3 is 15 amino acids. This chain's CDR3 is CATGGGGRGTDTQYF. As DNA, the CDR3 is TGTGCCACAGGAGGGGGCGGGAGGGGAACCGATACGCAGTATTTT.

V and J are TRBV5-1 and TRBJ2-3; 8 nucleotides agree with TRBD2. The germline V gene encodes CDR1 SGHRS and CDR2 YFSETQ. The junction had 14 bases not matched to a gene; V was cut back by 0 bases and J by 2 bases. The CDR3 spans 19 residues. In DNA form, the CDR3 reads TGCGCCAGCAGCTTGGGATACGGGAGGGCCGGTAGACACACAGATACGCAGTATTTT. The encoded protein is CASSLGYGRAGRHTDTQYF.